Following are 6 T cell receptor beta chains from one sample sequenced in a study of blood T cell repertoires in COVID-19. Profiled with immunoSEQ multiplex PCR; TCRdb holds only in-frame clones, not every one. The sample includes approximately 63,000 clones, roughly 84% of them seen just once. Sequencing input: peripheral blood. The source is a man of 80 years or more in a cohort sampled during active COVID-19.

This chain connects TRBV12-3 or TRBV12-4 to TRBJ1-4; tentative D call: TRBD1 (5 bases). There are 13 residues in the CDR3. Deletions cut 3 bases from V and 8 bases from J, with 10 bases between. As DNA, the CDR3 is TGTGCCAGCAGTTTCGGGGGGGACGAAAAACTGTTTTTT. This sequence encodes CASSFGGDEKLFF.

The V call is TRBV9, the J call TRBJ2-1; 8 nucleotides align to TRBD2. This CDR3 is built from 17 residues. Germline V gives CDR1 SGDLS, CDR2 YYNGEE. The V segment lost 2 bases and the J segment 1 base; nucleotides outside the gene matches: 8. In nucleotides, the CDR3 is TGTGCCAGCAGCGTTGGGCCTGGCGGGGGGTCCTACAATGAGCAGTTCTTC. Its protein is CASSVGPGGGSYNEQFF.

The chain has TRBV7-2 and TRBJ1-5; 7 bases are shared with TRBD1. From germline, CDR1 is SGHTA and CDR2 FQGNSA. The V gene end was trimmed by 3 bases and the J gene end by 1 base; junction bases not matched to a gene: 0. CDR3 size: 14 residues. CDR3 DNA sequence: TGTGCCAGCAGCTTGACAGGGAGCAATCAGCCCCAGCATTTT. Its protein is CASSLTGSNQPQHF.

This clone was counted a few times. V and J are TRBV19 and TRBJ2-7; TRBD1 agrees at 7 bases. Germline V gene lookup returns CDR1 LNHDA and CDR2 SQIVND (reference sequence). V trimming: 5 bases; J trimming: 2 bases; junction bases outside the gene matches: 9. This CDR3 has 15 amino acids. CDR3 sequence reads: CASSPGSTGTYEQYF. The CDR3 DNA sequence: TGTGCCAGTAGTCCAGGATCGACAGGGACCTACGAGCAGTACTTC.

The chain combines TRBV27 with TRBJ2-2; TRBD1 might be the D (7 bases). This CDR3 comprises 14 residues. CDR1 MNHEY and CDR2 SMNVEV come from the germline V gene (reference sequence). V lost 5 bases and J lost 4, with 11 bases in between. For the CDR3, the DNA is TGTGCCAGCAGTAGACAGGGACTCACCGGGGAGCTGTTTTTT. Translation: CASSRQGLTGELFF.

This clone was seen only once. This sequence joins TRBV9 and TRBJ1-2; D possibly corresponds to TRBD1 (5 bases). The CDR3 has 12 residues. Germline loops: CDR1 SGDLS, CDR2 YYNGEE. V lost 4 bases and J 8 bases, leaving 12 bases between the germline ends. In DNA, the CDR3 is TGTGCCAGCAGCCCTCTCAGGGTCGGCTACACCTTC. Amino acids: CASSPLRVGYTF.